This T cell receptor (beta chain) is drawn from a study of CD4 T cells in relation to SARS-CoV-2 and coronaviruses (dated by TCRdb to the early 2020s). Regarding the study in general: In the ViraFEST assay, PBMCs were cultured with antigen for about eleven days, after which TCR beta CDR3s were sequenced to identify clonal expansions specific to the antigen. Across all 12 patients in the full convalescent cohort, ages ranged from about 21 to 75 years, with a median of 38. Among the 12 convalescent patients, 8 males and 4 females were included, and two of the subjects were Hispanic. Patient-derived lymphoblastoid cell lines were used to map the HLA restriction of shared crossreactive spike epitopes. At the level of individual TCR clonotypes, the study measured memory CD4+ T cell crossreactivity between SARS-CoV-2 spike protein and common cold coronavirus spike proteins. The Adaptive Biotechnologies TCR-sequencing kit was used to sequence samples from three pre-COVID donors and the naive versus memory experiments, whereas other data were Illumina-based. A different TCR-beta assay, based on Illumina, was used to sequence expansion assays from other donors in the study.

Naive and memory CD4+ T cells were separated from cryopreserved PBMCs through CD4 enrichment, which was followed by EasySep naive CD4+ T cell enrichment. For around 11 days, approximately 10^5 sorted naive or memory CD4+ T cells were cultured together with CEF peptides and T cell-depleted PBMCs at a 1:1 ratio. Each peptide culture condition was generally run in triplicate replicate wells. Ficoll-Paque PLUS gradient centrifugation was used to isolate PBMCs from either whole blood or leukapheresis product. PBMCs were either used fresh in the expansion assay or cryopreserved at -140 degrees C. The QIAamp Micro DNA Kit was used to extract genomic DNA from the CD4+ T cells. In regard to this clone: What antigen it recognizes has not been identified. No much larger clone is present one base from it, and per-base qualities are unavailable.

The paper's findings and limits, for the study overall: In about 71% of donors, memory CD4+ clonotypes turned up that crossrecognized SARS-CoV-2 and at least one common cold coronavirus spike. Significantly weaker SARS-CoV-2-driven expansion was shown by crossreactive clones than by monoreactive clones, consistent with antigenic imprinting. Sequencing naive versus memory cells indicated that the assay picks up memory recall responses, not primary responses primed during culture. Because no donor provided both pre-pandemic and post-infection samples, tracing the source of pre-existing responses was limited. The study was limited by small numbers of patients and tested TCRs. Since the crossreactivity analysis centred on spike protein, crossreactivity against other viral proteins was not assessed.

Survey-level immunoSEQ TCR-beta sequencing was performed on DNA from CEF-cultured naive and memory CD4+ T cells. The original pipeline was this. During preprocessing, nonproductive sequences were removed, along with CDR3s that did not begin with C, did not end with F or W, or were shorter than 7 amino acids. The MANAFEST web app was used to call antigen-specific clonotypes on the basis of expansion compared with the reference and with other culture wells. To be counted as positive, a clone had to show significant expansion compared with the reference culture, at an FDR below 0.05, in 2 of 3 replicate wells. To be called positive, a clone also had to show significant expansion compared with every other tandem well and an odds ratio greater than 5. Cultured and uncultured naive and memory CD4+ repertoires were searched for previously identified spike- and CEF-reactive CDR3s. After three terminal residues were trimmed from each end, CDR3 homology was quantified as pairwise Levenshtein distance using the stringdist R package. TCRdb retrieved this table from immuneACCESS and kept in-frame rearrangements only. Not all clones are present; in checked studies, unresolved V genes account for under half, and no reason is known for the remainder. Clone size and V and J calls were adopted from that table, with D and trimming inferred from the DNA. The sample profile shows just over 35,000 clones; approximately 80% of them were found once. Of the sample, 5.5% to 7% is held by the ten largest clones.

The clonotype was recovered from an adult with COVID-19. Source material: naive CD4+ T cells from PBMCs, cultured in vitro. The cell subset or site label, as the study defines it: naive CD4+ T cells isolated by negative enrichment.

The DNA is TGCGCCAGCAGCTTAACACTGGGGTACGAGCAGTACTTC. Its protein reads: CASSLTLGYEQYF. The V and J genes are TRBV5-1 and TRBJ2-7; the D gene assignment is ambiguous. The CDR3 measures 13 amino acids from cysteine to phenylalanine. The entry retains the CDR3 DNA only, 39 bases that are in frame from base 1. V gives up 2 bases and J gives up 4 bases, and the segment between their germline ends measures 10 bases. Per the germline V gene, SGHRS is the CDR1 and YFSETQ is the CDR2. Supplemented by the reference TRBV5-1 and TRBJ2-7 proteins around the CDR3, the complete variable domain is KAGVTQTPRYLIKTRGQQVTLSCSPISGHRSVSWYQQTPGQGLQFLFEYFSETQRNKGNFPGRFSGRQFSNSRSEMNVSTLELGDSALYLCASSLTLGYEQYFGPGTRLTVT.